The source of this TCR beta chain is a study of blood T cell repertoires in COVID-19. Study overall: Spain, Italy and the United States supplied samples that represented acute and convalescent COVID-19. T cells, B-cell-depleted T cells, or PBMCs supplied cDNA or gDNA.

Authors' data handling: Amplified reference gene primers provided the basis for estimating nucleated cell counts. Libraries were prepared by immunoSEQ multiplex PCR; TCRdb keeps only in-frame clonotypes and omits some of them. V, J and clone size are taken as reported in that table, and D and trimming were inferred from the DNA itself. The sample lists about 26,000 clones, more than 75% occurring once. Worth noting for this clone: At the DNA level, this CDR3 is encoded by other sequences in the same sample as well.

V lost 4 bases and J 4 bases, leaving 11 bases between the germline ends. The CDR3 sequence is 13 residues long. Germline assignment: CDR1 KGHSH and CDR2 LQKENI. The sequence came from a human donor in a cohort sampled during active COVID-19. The donor label of this sample is uncertain. The chain employs TRBV18 and TRBJ2-7; TRBD1 is a possible D gene (5 bases). Input material: peripheral blood. CDR3 loop: CASSRDSTYEQYF. The CDR3 DNA sequence: TGTGCCAGCTCACGAGACAGTACATACGAGCAGTACTTC.